This TCR beta chain was retrieved from a study of blood T cell repertoires in COVID-19. Across the study: Whether acute or convalescent, the COVID-19 samples came from the United States, Italy and Spain.

In the source study's methods: Amplification from reference gene primers served as the basis for estimated nucleated cell counts. Libraries were prepared by immunoSEQ multiplex PCR; TCRdb keeps only in-frame clonotypes and omits some of them. V and J calls and clone size are given by that table; D and trimming were obtained from the DNA. The table has roughly 100,000 clones, under 80% seen once. This clone was detected a few times. The sequence derives from a woman in her 70s with acute or convalescent COVID-19. The sample comprised peripheral blood.

In DNA, the CDR3 is TGTGCCAGCAGCCAAGACGAAACCGGGACAGGGGACACTGAAGCTTTCTTT. Translated: CASSQDETGTGDTEAFF. V gene TRBV4-2 combines with J gene TRBJ1-1, with 10 bases lining up with TRBD1. Germline CDR1 is LGHNA and CDR2 is YNFKEQ. The V segment lost 0 bases and the J segment 3 bases; nucleotides outside the gene matches: 7. The length of the CDR3 is 17 residues.